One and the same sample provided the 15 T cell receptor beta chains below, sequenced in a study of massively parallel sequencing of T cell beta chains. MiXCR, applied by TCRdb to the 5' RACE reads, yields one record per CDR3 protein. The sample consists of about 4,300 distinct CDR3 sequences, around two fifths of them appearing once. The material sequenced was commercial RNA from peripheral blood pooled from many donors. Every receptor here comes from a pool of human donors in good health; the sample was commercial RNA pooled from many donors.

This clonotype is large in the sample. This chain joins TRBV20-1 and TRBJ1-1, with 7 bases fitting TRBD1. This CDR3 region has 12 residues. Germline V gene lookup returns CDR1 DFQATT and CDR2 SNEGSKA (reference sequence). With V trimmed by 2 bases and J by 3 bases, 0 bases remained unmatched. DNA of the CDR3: TGCAGTGCTAGACAGGGGGACACTGAAGCTTTCTTT. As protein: CSARQGDTEAFF.

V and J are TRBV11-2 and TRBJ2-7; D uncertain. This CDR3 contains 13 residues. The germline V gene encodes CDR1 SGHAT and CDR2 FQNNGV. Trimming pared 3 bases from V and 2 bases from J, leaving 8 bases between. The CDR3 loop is CASSFRGAYEQYF. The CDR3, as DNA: TGTGCCAGCAGCTTCCGTGGGGCCTACGAGCAGTACTTC. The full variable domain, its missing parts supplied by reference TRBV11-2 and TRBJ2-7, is EAGVAQSPRYKIIEKRQSVAFWCNPISGHATLYWYQQILGQGPKLLIQFQNNGVVDDSQLPKDRFSAERLKGVDSTLKIQPAKLEDSAVYLCASSFRGAYEQYFGPGTRLTVT.

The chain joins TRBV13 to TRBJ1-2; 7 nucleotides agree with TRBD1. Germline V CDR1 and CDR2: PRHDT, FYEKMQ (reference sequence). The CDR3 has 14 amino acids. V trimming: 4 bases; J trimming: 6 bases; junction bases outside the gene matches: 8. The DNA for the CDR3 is TGTGCCAGCAGCTACGGACAGGTATCGGATGGCTACACCTTC. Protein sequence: CASSYGQVSDGYTF.

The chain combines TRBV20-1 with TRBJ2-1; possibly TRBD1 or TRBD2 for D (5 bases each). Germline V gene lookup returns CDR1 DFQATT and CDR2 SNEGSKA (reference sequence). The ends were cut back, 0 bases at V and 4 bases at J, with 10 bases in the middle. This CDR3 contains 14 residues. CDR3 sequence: CSARDLGEYNEQFF. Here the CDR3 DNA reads TGCAGTGCTAGAGATCTGGGGGAATACAATGAGCAGTTCTTC.

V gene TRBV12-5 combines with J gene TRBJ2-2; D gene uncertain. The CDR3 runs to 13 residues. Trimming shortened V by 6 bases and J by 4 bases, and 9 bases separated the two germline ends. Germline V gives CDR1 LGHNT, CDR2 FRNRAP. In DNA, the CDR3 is TGTGCTAGTGGCCTCCATTTCACCGGGGAGCTGTTTTTT. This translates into CASGLHFTGELFF.

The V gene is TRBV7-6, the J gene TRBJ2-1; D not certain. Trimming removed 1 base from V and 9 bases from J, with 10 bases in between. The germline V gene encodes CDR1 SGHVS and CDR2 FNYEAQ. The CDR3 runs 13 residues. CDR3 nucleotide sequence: TGTGCCAGCAGCTTAGTCGGCGATCGTGAGCAGTTCTTC. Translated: CASSLVGDREQFF.

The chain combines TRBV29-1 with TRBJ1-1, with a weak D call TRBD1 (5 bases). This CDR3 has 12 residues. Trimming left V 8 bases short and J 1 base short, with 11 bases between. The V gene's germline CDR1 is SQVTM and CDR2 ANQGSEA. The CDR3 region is CSSGGGNTEAFF. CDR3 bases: TGCAGCAGTGGGGGGGGGAACACTGAAGCTTTCTTT.

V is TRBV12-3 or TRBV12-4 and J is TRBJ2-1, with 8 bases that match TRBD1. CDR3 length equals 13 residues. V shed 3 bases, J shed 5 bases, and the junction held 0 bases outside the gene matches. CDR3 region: CASSLGQDNEQFF. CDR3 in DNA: TGTGCCAGCAGTTTGGGACAGGACAATGAGCAGTTCTTC.

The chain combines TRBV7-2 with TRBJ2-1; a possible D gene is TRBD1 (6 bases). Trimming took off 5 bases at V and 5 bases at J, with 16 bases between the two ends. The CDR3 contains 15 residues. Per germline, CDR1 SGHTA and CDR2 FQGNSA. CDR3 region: CASSLQGTLNNEQFF. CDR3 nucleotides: TGTGCCAGCAGCCTTCAGGGGACCCTTAACAATGAGCAGTTCTTC.

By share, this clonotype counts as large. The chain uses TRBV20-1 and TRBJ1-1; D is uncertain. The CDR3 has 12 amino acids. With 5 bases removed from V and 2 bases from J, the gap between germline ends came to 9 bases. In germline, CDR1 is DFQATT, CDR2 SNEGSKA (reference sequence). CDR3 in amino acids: CSAVGDNTEAFF. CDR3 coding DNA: TGCAGTGCTGTGGGAGATAACACTGAAGCTTTCTTT.

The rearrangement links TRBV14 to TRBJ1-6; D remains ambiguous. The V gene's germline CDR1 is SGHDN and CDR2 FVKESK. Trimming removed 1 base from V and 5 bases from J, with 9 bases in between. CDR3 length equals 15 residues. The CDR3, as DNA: TGTGCCAGCAGCCAAGGGCAGATCGATAATTCACCCCTCCACTTT. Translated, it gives CASSQGQIDNSPLHF.

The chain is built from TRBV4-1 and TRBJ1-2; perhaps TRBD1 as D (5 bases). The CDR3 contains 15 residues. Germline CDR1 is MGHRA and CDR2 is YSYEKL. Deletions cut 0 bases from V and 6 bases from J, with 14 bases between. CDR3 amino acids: CASSQEEGRVDGYTF. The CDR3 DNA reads TGCGCCAGCAGCCAAGAAGAGGGCAGGGTAGATGGCTACACCTTC.

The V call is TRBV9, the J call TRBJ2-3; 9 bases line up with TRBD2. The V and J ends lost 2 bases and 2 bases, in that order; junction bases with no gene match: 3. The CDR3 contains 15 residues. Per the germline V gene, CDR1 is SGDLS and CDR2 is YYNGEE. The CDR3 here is CASSVLAGPTDTQYF. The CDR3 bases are TGTGCCAGCAGCGTCCTAGCGGGACCCACAGATACGCAGTATTTT.

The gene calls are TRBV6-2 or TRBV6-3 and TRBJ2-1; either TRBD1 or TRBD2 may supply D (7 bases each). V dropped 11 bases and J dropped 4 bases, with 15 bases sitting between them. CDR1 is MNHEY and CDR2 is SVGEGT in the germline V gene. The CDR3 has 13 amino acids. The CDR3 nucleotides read TGTGCCTGGGCAGGGGGGGAATACAATGAGCAGTTCTTC. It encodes CAWAGGEYNEQFF.

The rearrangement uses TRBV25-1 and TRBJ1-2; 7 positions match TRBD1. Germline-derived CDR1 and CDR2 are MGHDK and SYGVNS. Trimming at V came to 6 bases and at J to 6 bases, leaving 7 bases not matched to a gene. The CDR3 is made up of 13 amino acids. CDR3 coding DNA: TGTGCCAGCAGAGACAGGGTCTGGGATGGCTACACCTTC. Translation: CASRDRVWDGYTF.